This T cell receptor beta chain stems from a study of OX40 agonist ivuxolimab in advanced cancers. As for the study in general: While on treatment, patients had intravenous ivuxolimab at 0.01 to 10 mg/kg every 2 weeks. Patients achieving partial responses numbered three: one hepatocellular carcinoma case and two cutaneous melanoma cases.

Profiled with immunoSEQ multiplex PCR; TCRdb holds only in-frame clones, not every one. The top ten clones hold over 20% of a sample with about 26,000 clones, about four fifths of them seen once. With respect to this clone: Other DNA sequences in this specimen translate into the identical CDR3.

Patients had blood sampled at baseline and again on cycle 4 day 1 and cycle 7 day 1. V gave up 5 bases and J gave up 11 bases; unmatched junction bases: 18. Germline assignment: CDR1 MDHEN and CDR2 SYDVKM. The CDR3 loop spans 16 amino acids. This sequence was found in an adult with an advanced solid tumor such as melanoma, head and neck, liver or kidney cancer. The J gene is TRBJ1-5, the V gene TRBV28; 7 bases fit TRBD1. The sample here was CD4+ or CD8+ T cells sorted from blood, taken in a trial of the OX40 agonist ivuxolimab. The CDR3 sequence: CASSRGDSPPTRSQHF. For the CDR3, the DNA is TGTGCCAGCAGTCGAGGGGACAGCCCTCCCACCCGGTCCCAGCATTTT.